The 11 T cell receptor beta chains listed next were all sequenced from one sample in a study of CD8 T cells in Susac syndrome. It was with random hexamers that roughly 0.45 to 1 ug RNA was reverse transcribed. MiXCR was run by TCRdb on the immunoSEQ multiplex PCR reads, yielding one entry per CDR3 protein. Seen here are 100,000 to 150,000 distinct CDR3 sequences, roughly 96% observed once, and the top ten hold more than 0.1%. The source material was CD4+ T cells from PBMCs. All receptors derive from a human donor in good health.

The gene calls are TRBV3-1 and TRBJ1-4, with D perhaps matching TRBD1 (5 bases). The CDR3 contains 13 residues. Germline lookup yields CDR1 LGHDT and CDR2 YNNKEL (reference sequence). Trimming cost V 3 bases and J 7 bases, with 9 bases left between them. The CDR3 coding sequence is TGTGCCAGCAGCCATGGGGGACCTGAAAAACTGTTTTTT. It is translated as CASSHGGPEKLFF.

V is TRBV3-1 and J is TRBJ1-1; D ambiguous. V was cut by 3 bases and J by 6 bases, with 14 bases left in between. CDR3 size: 14 residues. CDR1 is LGHDT and CDR2 is YNNKEL in the germline V gene (reference sequence). The CDR3 DNA follows: TGTGCCAGCAGCCACCGGGGTGGCCAACCTGAAGCTTTCTTT. Translation: CASSHRGGQPEAFF.

The chain has TRBV20-1 and TRBJ2-7; TRBD2 aligns across 7 bases. V dropped 1 base and J dropped 5; count of bases not matched to a gene: 5. CDR3 size: 13 residues. The germline V gene has CDR1 DFQATT and CDR2 SNEGSKA (reference sequence). The CDR3, as DNA: TGCAGTGCTAGAGGGGGGGGAGTACACGAGCAGTACTTC. This sequence encodes CSARGGGVHEQYF.

The J gene is TRBJ1-5, the V gene TRBV7-6; D might be TRBD1 (6 bases). The germline gives CDR1 SGHVS, CDR2 FNYEAQ. This CDR3 is built from 17 residues. V lost 5 bases to trimming and J lost 0 bases, with 17 bases between them. The chain's CDR3 is CASSPAPGQASNQPQHF. The CDR3 bases are TGTGCCAGCAGCCCCGCCCCGGGACAAGCTAGCAATCAGCCCCAGCATTTT. Complete variable domain (other parts from reference TRBV7-6 and TRBJ1-5): GAGVSQSPRYKVTKRGQDVALRCDPISGHVSLYWYRQALGQGPEFLTYFNYEAQQDKSGLPNDRFSAERPEGSISTLTIQRTEQRDSAMYRCASSPAPGQASNQPQHFGDGTRLSIL.

The chain has TRBV27 and TRBJ2-1, with a tentative D call TRBD1 (6 bases). V was shortened by 10 bases and J by 4 bases, with 11 bases between the two germline ends. CDR3 size: 12 residues. Germline CDR1 is MNHEY and CDR2 is SMNVEV (reference sequence). The CDR3: CATSGQYNEQFF. CDR3 DNA: TGTGCCACCTCAGGACAGTACAATGAGCAGTTCTTC.

The chain is built from TRBV5-1 and TRBJ1-1; TRBD1 might be the D (5 bases). The germline V gene encodes CDR1 SGHRS and CDR2 YFSETQ. V lost 0 bases and J 0 bases, leaving 15 bases between the germline ends. The CDR3 sequence is 17 residues long. The CDR3 sequence is CASSLEAGLRVNTEAFF. CDR3 nucleotides: TGCGCCAGCAGCTTGGAGGCAGGGTTGCGAGTGAACACTGAAGCTTTCTTT.

The rearrangement joins TRBV28 to TRBJ1-3; weak D call: TRBD1 (6 bases). The germline V gene encodes CDR1 MDHEN and CDR2 SYDVKM. Between the trimmed V and J ends, which lost 6 bases and 6 bases, there was a span of 9 bases. The CDR3 consists of 12 residues. The chain's CDR3 is CASSNRVNTIYF. For the CDR3, the DNA is TGTGCCAGCAGCAACAGGGTAAACACCATATATTTT.

V and J are TRBV2 and TRBJ1-1; no reliable D call. The germline CDR1 and CDR2 sequences are SNHLY and FYNNEI. V was pared by 5 bases and J by 2 bases, with 9 bases between. The CDR3 covers 13 residues. The CDR3 spells CASSTGPNTEAFF. The CDR3 region has the DNA TGTGCCAGCAGTACCGGACCTAACACTGAAGCTTTCTTT.

The V gene is TRBV7-2, the J gene TRBJ2-3; 9 nucleotides line up with TRBD2. The CDR3 is made up of 16 amino acids. V shed 5 bases and J 4 bases; nucleotides not matched to a gene: 10. Germline CDR1 reads SGHTA; CDR2 reads FQGNSA. The CDR3 loop reads CASSQTSGLAPDTQYF. The DNA of the CDR3 is TGTGCCAGCAGCCAGACTAGCGGTCTCGCGCCAGATACGCAGTATTTT.

This rearrangement joins TRBV12-3 or TRBV12-4 to TRBJ1-5, with TRBD1 matching over 7 bases. There are 16 residues in the CDR3. The trim removed 6 bases at V and 0 bases at J, leaving 8 bases unmatched. The CDR3 region is CASSLGQPYSNQPQHF. In DNA form, the CDR3 reads TGTGCCAGCAGCCTGGGACAGCCCTATAGCAATCAGCCCCAGCATTTT.

The chain recombines TRBV20-1 with TRBJ1-1; a possible D gene is TRBD1 (6 bases). This CDR3 comprises 14 residues. Germline CDR1 reads DFQATT; CDR2 reads SNEGSKA (reference sequence). V lost 4 bases to trimming and J lost 1 base, with 13 bases between them. CDR3 sequence: CSATLQGSNTEAFF. Here the CDR3 DNA reads TGCAGTGCTACGCTACAGGGTTCGAACACTGAAGCTTTCTTT.